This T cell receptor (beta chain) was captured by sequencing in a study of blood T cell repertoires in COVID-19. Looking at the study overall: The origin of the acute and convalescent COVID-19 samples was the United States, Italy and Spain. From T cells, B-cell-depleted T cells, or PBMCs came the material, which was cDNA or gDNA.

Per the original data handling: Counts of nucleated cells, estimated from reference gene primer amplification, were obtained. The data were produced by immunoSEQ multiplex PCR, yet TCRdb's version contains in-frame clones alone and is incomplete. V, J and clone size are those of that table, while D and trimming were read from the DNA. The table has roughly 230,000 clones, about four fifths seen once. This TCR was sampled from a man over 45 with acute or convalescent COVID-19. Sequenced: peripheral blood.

The CDR3 DNA reads TGTGCCAGCAGCCTCAGTAATGAAAAACTGTTTTTT. This encodes CASSLSNEKLFF. The V call is TRBV12-3 or TRBV12-4, the J call TRBJ1-4; D ambiguous. Trimming removed 6 bases at V and 4 bases at J, with 6 bases between. The CDR3 covers 12 residues.